This T cell receptor (beta chain) was sequenced for a study of metastatic and nonmetastatic thyroid tumors. Background on the study: Comparative analysis of repertoires was undertaken across blood and tumor or nodule tissue obtained from malignant and benign thyroid patients.

As to this clone: The antigen is unknown. At one end, the junction sequence differs from germline, possibly due to a read error.

Patients underwent thyroid surgery, and none had received any treatment before it. As processed by the authors: Across clinicopathological groups, CDR3 differences served as the basis for building a distant-metastasis classifier for papillary thyroid cancer. Using MiXCR, TCRdb re-called clones from the PCR reads. These V and J calls are TCRdb output, not the study's own analysis. In the table there are tens of thousands of clones, 20% to 30% of which are singletons. Findings of the study overall: Compared with benign nodules, malignant thyroid tumors were reported to have significantly higher TCR beta diversity in both blood and tumor.

This clonotype was sampled from a female donor with papillary thyroid cancer or a benign thyroid nodule (not recorded which). Some clones in this sample may be carry-over from other donors' samples. Sequencing was carried out using tumor tissue.

As DNA, the CDR3 is TGCAGTGCTAGGCTGGGCGGTAAATCCTACGAGCGGTACTTC. Amino acids: CSARLGGKSYERYF. The chain uses TRBV20-1 and TRBJ2-7; D is ambiguous. The CDR3 extends over 14 amino acids. In germline, CDR1 is DFQATT, CDR2 SNEGSKA (reference sequence).